This passage covers 21 T cell receptor beta chains from one sample sequenced in a study of control samples from healthy donors and cancer patients. The protocol was immunoSEQ multiplex PCR, while the TCRdb copy is restricted to in-frame clones and leaves out a portion. The sample lists approximately 160,000 clones, about 93% seen once, with roughly 0.7% in the top ten. Sample: blood. All receptors derive from a woman in her 30s in good health.

The rearrangement joins TRBV7-2 to TRBJ2-7; 9 bases are shared with TRBD2. Trimming cost V 5 bases and J 0 bases; bases outside gene matches: 5. The germline gives CDR1 SGHTA, CDR2 FQGNSA. The CDR3 is 15 residues long. Here the CDR3 DNA reads TGTGCCAGCAGCCCGGGACTAGCAGGCTCCTACGAGCAGTACTTC. Translation gives CASSPGLAGSYEQYF.

The chain recombines TRBV18 with TRBJ1-5; D may be TRBD1 (5 bases). CDR3 length equals 15 residues. Germline assignment: CDR1 KGHSH and CDR2 LQKENI. V shed 3 bases and J shed 4 bases, with 13 bases lying between them. The CDR3 nucleotides are TGTGCCAGCTCACCCTCCGGGACTGAAAATCAGCCCCAGCATTTT. Protein product: CASSPSGTENQPQHF.

The rearrangement links TRBV4-1 to TRBJ1-4, with 7 bases that match TRBD1. The V gene's germline CDR1 is MGHRA and CDR2 YSYEKL. Trimming cost V 1 base and J 8 bases; bases outside gene matches: 4. The CDR3 runs to 14 residues. The CDR3, as DNA: TGCGCCAGCAGCCAAGTGACAGGGCCCGAAAAACTGTTTTTT. As protein: CASSQVTGPEKLFF.

The chain employs TRBV13 and TRBJ2-7, with 7 bases lining up with TRBD2. Per the germline V gene, CDR1 is PRHDT and CDR2 is FYEKMQ (reference sequence). The CDR3 consists of 14 residues. The V gene end was trimmed by 5 bases and the J gene end by 10 bases; junction bases not matched to a gene: 14. CDR3 sequence (DNA): TGTGCCAGCAGCCCCGGACTAGGGTTGGGGGTCCAGTACTTC. Amino acids: CASSPGLGLGVQYF.

The chain is built from TRBV6-5 and TRBJ2-5; D might be TRBD1 (6 bases). This CDR3 has 13 residues. The V end was cut by 8 bases, the J end by 4 bases, with 14 bases between. The germline V gene has CDR1 MNHEY and CDR2 SVGAGI. CDR3 nucleotide sequence: TGTGCCAGCTCACTAACAGGGTTAGAGACCCAGTACTTC. The encoded protein is CASSLTGLETQYF.

With regard to this clone: Additional DNA sequences in this sample encode the identical CDR3. V gene TRBV28 combines with J gene TRBJ1-3, with D maybe TRBD1 (5 bases). Germline CDR1 reads MDHEN; CDR2 reads SYDVKM. V dropped 8 bases and J dropped 0 bases, with 23 bases sitting between them. This CDR3 region has 18 residues. CDR3 in DNA: TGTGCCAGCGGGTCCTTGGGACGGGGAAATCCCTCTGGAAACACCATATATTTT. It translates to CASGSLGRGNPSGNTIYF.

The V and J genes are TRBV10-3 and TRBJ2-1, with 14 bases fitting TRBD2. This CDR3 has 18 residues. V shed 4 bases, J shed 1 base, and the junction held 6 bases outside the gene matches. Germline CDR1 ENHRY, CDR2 SYGVKD. Here the CDR3 reads CAISGGTSGSRSYNEQFF. CDR3 DNA sequence: TGTGCCATCAGTGGGGGGACTAGCGGGAGTCGATCCTACAATGAGCAGTTCTTC.

Of note for this clone: Other DNA sequences in the sample encode the same CDR3. The CDR3 DNA is TGCGCCAGCAGCCAAGTAACGAGGCAGGGGCCAAATCACTATGGCTACACCTTC. Amino acids: CASSQVTRQGPNHYGYTF. The chain couples TRBV4-1 to TRBJ1-2; D is perhaps TRBD1 (6 bases). Germline V gives CDR1 MGHRA, CDR2 YSYEKL. The CDR3 length is 18 residues. The V and J ends lost 1 base and 3 bases respectively, with 21 bases between them.

The V and J genes are TRBV5-4 and TRBJ2-2; D is undetermined. Germline V gene data show CDR1 as SGHNT and CDR2 as YYREEE (reference sequence). This CDR3 contains 12 residues. Trimming removed 5 bases from V and 3 bases from J, with 5 bases in between. The CDR3 region has the DNA TGTGCCAGCAGTCTTGACACCGGGGAGCTGTTTTTT. This encodes CASSLDTGELFF.

This clone has only a few counts. This specimen includes other DNA sequences encoding the same CDR3. V and J are TRBV7-3 and TRBJ2-3, with D maybe TRBD2 (7 bases). Trimming removed 3 bases at V and 2 bases at J, with 12 bases between. This CDR3 spans 15 amino acids. Germline V CDR1 and CDR2: SGHTA, FQGTGA. As DNA, the CDR3 is TGTGCCAGCAGCTTTAGGCGGGGGCACACAGATACGCAGTATTTT. Protein sequence: CASSFRRGHTDTQYF.

This sequence joins TRBV24-1 and TRBJ1-5; 11 nucleotides agree with TRBD1. CDR1 is KGHDR and CDR2 is SFDVKD in the germline V gene. J was trimmed by 7 bases and V by 12 bases; bases with no gene match: 4. The CDR3 loop spans 12 amino acids. CDR3 protein: CAAGTGGQPQHF. Here the CDR3 DNA reads TGTGCCGCCGGGACAGGGGGACAGCCCCAGCATTTT.

The chain recombines TRBV6-5 with TRBJ2-7; 7 bases fit TRBD1. The V segment lost 4 bases and the J segment 2 bases; nucleotides outside the gene matches: 11. Germline-derived CDR1 and CDR2 are MNHEY and SVGAGI. The CDR3 is 16 amino acids. This chain's CDR3 is CASSSTLGDRAYEQYF. The CDR3 DNA follows: TGTGCCAGCAGTTCCACCCTTGGGGACAGAGCCTACGAGCAGTACTTC.

The V and J genes are TRBV3-1 (or the pseudogene TRBV3-2) and TRBJ1-2, with D maybe TRBD1 (5 bases). The V gene's germline CDR1 is LGHDT and CDR2 YNNKEL (reference sequence). Trimming removed 4 bases from V and 10 bases from J, with 16 bases in between. The CDR3 consists of 13 residues. This CDR3 reads CASSPLGDNAYTF. In DNA form, the CDR3 reads TGTGCCAGCAGCCCGCTAGGGGATAATGCCTACACCTTC.

The V and J genes are TRBV2 and TRBJ1-4, with D possibly TRBD1 on 5 matching bases. CDR1 and CDR2 from the germline V gene are SNHLY and FYNNEI. The CDR3 is 12 residues long. The V and J ends lost 8 bases and 8 bases respectively, with 12 bases between them. CDR3 in amino acids: CASLGGTEKLFF. The DNA for the CDR3 is TGTGCCAGCCTGGGAGGGACCGAAAAACTGTTTTTT.

The J gene is TRBJ2-1, the V gene TRBV27; D is possibly TRBD1 (5 bases). V shed 7 bases and J shed 3 bases, with 16 bases lying between them. Germline values: CDR1 MNHEY, CDR2 SMNVEV (reference sequence). CDR3 length equals 15 residues. In DNA, the CDR3 is TGTGCCAGCAATAATTTGGGGCGACTCTACAATGAGCAGTTCTTC. Its translation is CASNNLGRLYNEQFF.

The chain has TRBV4-1 and TRBJ2-3; TRBD2 agrees at 10 bases. Trimming removed 3 bases from V and 0 bases from J; junction bases left unmatched: 6. Germline loops: CDR1 MGHRA, CDR2 YSYEKL. CDR3 length: 17 amino acids. The CDR3 DNA reads TGCGCCAGCAGCCACTTAGCGGGAGGTCCTAGCACAGATACGCAGTATTTT. Translating it yields CASSHLAGGPSTDTQYF.

This clone was seen only once. The CDR3 nucleotides read TGTGCCAGCAGCCATACAGGGGGCGCAGATACGCAGTATTTT. This gives the protein CASSHTGGADTQYF. The gene calls are TRBV4-2 and TRBJ2-3, with TRBD1 matching 9 bases. CDR3 size: 14 residues. V lost 3 bases and J lost 4; bases outside the gene matches: 2. Per the germline V gene, CDR1 is LGHNA and CDR2 is YNFKEQ.

CDR3 sequence: CAWSVQGALNHYEQYF. Here the CDR3 DNA reads TGTGCCTGGAGTGTTCAGGGGGCGCTTAATCACTACGAGCAGTACTTC. V and J are TRBV30 and TRBJ2-7, with TRBD1 identical over 8 bases. J was trimmed by 3 bases and V by 0 bases; bases with no gene match: 10. Per germline, CDR1 GTSNPN and CDR2 SVGIG (reference sequence). The CDR3 spans 16 residues.

In regard to this clone: The junction and the germline gene differ at one end; a read error may be behind it. The chain employs TRBV5-1 and TRBJ2-2; D perhaps matches TRBD2 (5 bases). CDR1 is SGHRS, CDR2 YFSETQ, per germline. The CDR3 loop spans 13 amino acids. The DNA for the CDR3 is TGCGCCAGCAGCTTGGGTGACACCGGGAAGCTGTTTTTT. It codes for CASSLGDTGKLFF.

This clone was seen a single time. This rearrangement joins TRBV7-2 to TRBJ2-7; D tentatively fits TRBD1 or TRBD2 (6 bases each). This CDR3 spans 15 amino acids. The germline CDR1 and CDR2 sequences are SGHTA and FQGNSA. The V and J ends lost 6 bases and 3 bases respectively, with 18 bases between them. CDR3 protein: CASSQSVGGLYEQYF. CDR3 nucleotides: TGTGCCAGCAGTCAATCGGTTGGGGGGCTCTACGAGCAGTACTTC.

The chain combines TRBV27 with TRBJ2-3; either TRBD1 or TRBD2 may supply D (5 bases each). Trimming took off 3 bases at V and 6 bases at J, with 13 bases between the two ends. CDR3 length: 14 amino acids. CDR1 is MNHEY, CDR2 SMNVEV, per germline (reference sequence). CDR3 nucleotide sequence: TGTGCCAGCAGTTTTACCGGGACCCCCGATACGCAGTATTTT. Translated: CASSFTGTPDTQYF.